The rows below give T cell receptor beta chains drawn from one sample of a study of T-cell reconstitution after alpha-beta-depleted transplantation in children. MiXCR, applied by TCRdb to the PCR reads, yields one record per CDR3 protein. Counted here are 600,000 to 700,000 distinct CDR3 sequences, about an eighth occurring once; the ten biggest clones make up 0.79%. The sequencing here drew on PBMCs, taken before TCRalphabeta/CD19-depleted stem cell transplant. The receptors shown here come from a girl aged 2 to 9 with congenital amegakaryocytic thrombocytopenia, due to receive a stem cell transplant. Both conserved end residues are part of each CDR3. Only some rows state a clone size, as once, few, many or a class for expanded clones.

V: TRBV5-1
size: few
J: TRBJ2-5
CDR3: CASSFGLAGGLGGRETQYF

V: TRBV11-2
size: few
J: TRBJ2-2
CDR3: CASRIIVAGELFF

V: TRBV29-1
size: few
J: TRBJ2-2
CDR3: CSVFPRGDNTGELFF

V: TRBV6-5
size: many
J: TRBJ1-6
CDR3: CASSPRGHSPLHF

V: TRBV12-3/TRBV12-4
size: many
J: TRBJ2-2
CDR3: CASSLVDYTGELFF

V: TRBV3-1
size: -
J: TRBJ1-3
CDR3: CASSQVGGAAGNTIYF

V: TRBV10-3
size: many
J: TRBJ2-1
CDR3: CAISDVEAGVPLQEFF

V: TRBV14
size: -
J: TRBJ2-3
CDR3: CASSLWTSGRDTQYF

V: TRBV5-1
size: -
J: TRBJ2-4
CDR3: CASSLANGIAKNIQYF

V: TRBV7-8
size: few
J: TRBJ2-7
CDR3: CASTLGTRIYEQYF